This TCR beta chain was sequenced for a study of blood T cell repertoires in COVID-19. Study-level background: T cells, B-cell-depleted T cells, or PBMCs supplied cDNA or gDNA.

Method: immunoSEQ multiplex PCR; TCRdb's copy keeps in-frame clones and lacks some. The table records some 74,000 clones, roughly 80% of them present only once. Trimming removed 6 bases at V and 3 bases at J, with 13 bases between. Germline V gene data show CDR1 as LNHDA and CDR2 as SQIVND (reference sequence). The CDR3 consists of 14 residues. The sample consisted of peripheral blood. The source of this sequence is an elderly woman with active or convalescent COVID-19. The rearrangement links TRBV19 to TRBJ2-3; a weak D match, TRBD2 (6 bases). CDR3 sequence reads: CASSSLGTTDTQYF. The DNA for the CDR3 is TGTGCCAGTAGCTCACTCGGGACTACAGATACGCAGTATTTT. Looking up the rest from reference TRBV19 and TRBJ2-3 gives the full variable domain: DGGITQSPKYLFRKEGQNVTLSCEQNLNHDAMYWYRQDPGQGLRLIYYSQIVNDFQKGDIAEGYSVSREKKESFPLTVTSAQKNPTAFYLCASSSLGTTDTQYFGPGTRLTVL.